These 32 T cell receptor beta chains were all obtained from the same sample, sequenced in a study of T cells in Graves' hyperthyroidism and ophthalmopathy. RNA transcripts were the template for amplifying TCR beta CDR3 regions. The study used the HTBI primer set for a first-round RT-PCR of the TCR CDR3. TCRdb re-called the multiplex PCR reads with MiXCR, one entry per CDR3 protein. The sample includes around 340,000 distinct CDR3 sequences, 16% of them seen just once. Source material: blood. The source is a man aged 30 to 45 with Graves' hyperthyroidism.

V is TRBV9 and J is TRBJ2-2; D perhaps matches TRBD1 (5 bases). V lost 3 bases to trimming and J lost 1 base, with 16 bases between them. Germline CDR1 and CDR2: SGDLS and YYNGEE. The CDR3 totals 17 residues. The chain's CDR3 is CASSAPNGQGNTGELFF. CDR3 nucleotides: TGTGCCAGCAGCGCTCCCAATGGCCAGGGGAACACCGGGGAGCTGTTTTTT.

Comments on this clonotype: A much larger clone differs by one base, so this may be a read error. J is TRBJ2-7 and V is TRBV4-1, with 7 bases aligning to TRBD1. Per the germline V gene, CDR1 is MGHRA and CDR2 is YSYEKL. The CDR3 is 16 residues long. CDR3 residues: CDSSQLPGQISYEQYF. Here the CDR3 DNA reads TGCGACAGCAGCCAACTTCCGGGACAGATCTCCTACGAGCAGTACTTC.

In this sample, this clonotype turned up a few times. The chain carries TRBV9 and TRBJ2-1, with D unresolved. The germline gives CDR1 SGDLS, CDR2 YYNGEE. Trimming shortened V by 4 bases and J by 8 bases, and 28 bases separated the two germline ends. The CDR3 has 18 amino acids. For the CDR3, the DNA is TGTGCCAGCAGCCCCCCCAGACTTATGCGGTTAGTAAGCGATGAGCAGTTCTTC. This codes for CASSPPRLMRLVSDEQFF.

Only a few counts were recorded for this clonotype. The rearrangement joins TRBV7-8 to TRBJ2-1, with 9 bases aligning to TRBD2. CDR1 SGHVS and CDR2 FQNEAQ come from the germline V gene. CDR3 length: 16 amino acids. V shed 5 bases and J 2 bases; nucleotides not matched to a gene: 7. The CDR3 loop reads CASSPLSGRPYNEQFF. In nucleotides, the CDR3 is TGTGCCAGCAGCCCCCTTAGCGGGAGACCCTACAATGAGCAGTTCTTC.

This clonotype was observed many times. The CDR3 coding sequence is TGCGCCAGCAGCCGAGGTCTACTAGCGGACTACAATGAGCAGTTCTTC. Its translation is CASSRGLLADYNEQFF. V usage is TRBV5-1 and J usage is TRBJ2-1; 8 bases match TRBD2. The germline gives CDR1 SGHRS, CDR2 YFSETQ. The CDR3 consists of 16 residues. After removal of 4 bases from V and 3 bases from J, the junction contained 9 bases not matched to a gene.

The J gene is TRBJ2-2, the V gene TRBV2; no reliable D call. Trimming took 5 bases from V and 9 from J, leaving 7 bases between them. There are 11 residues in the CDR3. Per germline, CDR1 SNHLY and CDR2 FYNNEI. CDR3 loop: CASSNAWELFF. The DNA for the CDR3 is TGTGCCAGCAGTAACGCCTGGGAGCTGTTTTTT.

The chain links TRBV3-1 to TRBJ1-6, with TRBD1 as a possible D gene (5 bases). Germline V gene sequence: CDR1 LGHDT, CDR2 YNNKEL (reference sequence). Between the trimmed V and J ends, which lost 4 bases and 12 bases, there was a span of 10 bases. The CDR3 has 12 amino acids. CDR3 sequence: CASSLTTEPLHF. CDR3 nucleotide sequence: TGTGCCAGCAGCCTAACGACAGAACCCCTCCACTTT.

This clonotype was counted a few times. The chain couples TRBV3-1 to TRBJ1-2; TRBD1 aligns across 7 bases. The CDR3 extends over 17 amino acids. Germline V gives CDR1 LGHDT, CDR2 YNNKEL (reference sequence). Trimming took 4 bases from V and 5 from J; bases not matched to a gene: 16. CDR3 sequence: CASSPSGDIGGAYGYTF. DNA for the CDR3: TGTGCCAGCAGCCCCTCAGGGGACATAGGGGGCGCGTATGGCTACACCTTC. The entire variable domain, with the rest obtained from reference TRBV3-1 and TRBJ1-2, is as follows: DTAVSQTPKYLVTQMGNDKSIKCEQNLGHDTMYWYKQDSKKFLKIMFSYNNKELIINETVPNRFSPKSPDKAHLNLHINSLELGDSAVYFCASSPSGDIGGAYGYTFGSGTRLTVV.

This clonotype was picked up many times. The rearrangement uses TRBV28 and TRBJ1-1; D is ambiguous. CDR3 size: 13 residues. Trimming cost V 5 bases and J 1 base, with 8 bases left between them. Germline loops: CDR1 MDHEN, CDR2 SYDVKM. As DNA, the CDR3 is TGTGCCAGCAGTATGACGGGGAACACTGAAGCTTTCTTT. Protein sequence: CASSMTGNTEAFF.

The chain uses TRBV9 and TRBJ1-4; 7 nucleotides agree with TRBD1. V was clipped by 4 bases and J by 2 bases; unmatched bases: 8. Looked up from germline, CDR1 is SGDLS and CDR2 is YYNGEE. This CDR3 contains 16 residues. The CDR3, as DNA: TGTGCCAGCAGCACCACCGGGACAGACACTAATGAAAAACTGTTTTTT. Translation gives CASSTTGTDTNEKLFF.

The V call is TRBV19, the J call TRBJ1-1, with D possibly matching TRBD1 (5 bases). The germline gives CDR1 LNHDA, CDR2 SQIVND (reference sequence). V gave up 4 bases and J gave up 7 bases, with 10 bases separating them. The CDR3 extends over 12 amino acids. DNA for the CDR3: TGTGCCAGTAGTAAGGAAGGGGATGAAGCTTTCTTT. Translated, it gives CASSKEGDEAFF.

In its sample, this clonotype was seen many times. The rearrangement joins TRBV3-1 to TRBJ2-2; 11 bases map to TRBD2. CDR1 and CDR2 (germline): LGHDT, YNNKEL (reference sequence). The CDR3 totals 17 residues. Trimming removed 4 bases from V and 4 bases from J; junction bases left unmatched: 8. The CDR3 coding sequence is TGTGCCAGCAGCCGACCTTTCCTAGCGGGGGGCACCGGGGAGCTGTTTTTT. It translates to CASSRPFLAGGTGELFF. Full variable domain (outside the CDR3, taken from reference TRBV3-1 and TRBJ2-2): DTAVSQTPKYLVTQMGNDKSIKCEQNLGHDTMYWYKQDSKKFLKIMFSYNNKELIINETVPNRFSPKSPDKAHLNLHINSLELGDSAVYFCASSRPFLAGGTGELFFGEGSRLTVL.

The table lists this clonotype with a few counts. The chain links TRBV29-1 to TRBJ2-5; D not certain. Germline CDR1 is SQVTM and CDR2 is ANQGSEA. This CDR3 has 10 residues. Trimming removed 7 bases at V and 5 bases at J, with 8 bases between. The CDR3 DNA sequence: TGCAGCGGGTCTGTTGAGACCCAGTACTTC. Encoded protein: CSGSVETQYF.

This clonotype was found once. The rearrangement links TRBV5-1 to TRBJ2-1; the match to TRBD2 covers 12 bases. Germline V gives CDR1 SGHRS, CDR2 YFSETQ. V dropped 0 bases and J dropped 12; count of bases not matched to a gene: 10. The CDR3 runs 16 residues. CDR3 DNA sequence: TGCGCCAGCAGCTTGGGGACTAGCGGGACCGCCCGGGCGCAGTTCTTC. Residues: CASSLGTSGTARAQFF.

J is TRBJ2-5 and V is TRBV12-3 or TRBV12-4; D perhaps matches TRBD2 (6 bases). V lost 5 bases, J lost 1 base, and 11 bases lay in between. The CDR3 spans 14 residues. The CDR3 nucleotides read TGTGCCAGCAGTAAGCGGGTCCTCCAAGAGACCCAGTACTTC. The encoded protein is CASSKRVLQETQYF.

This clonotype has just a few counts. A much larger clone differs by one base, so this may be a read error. The CDR3 DNA reads TGTGCCAGCAGCAGCGGGAATGTCTGGGGCACAGATACGCAGTATTTT. This encodes CASSSGNVWGTDTQYF. The chain combines TRBV11-1 with TRBJ2-3; the match to TRBD2 covers 7 bases. After removal of 5 bases from V and 1 base from J, the junction contained 9 bases not matched to a gene. From germline, CDR1 is SGHAT and CDR2 FQDESV (reference sequence). The CDR3 runs 16 residues.

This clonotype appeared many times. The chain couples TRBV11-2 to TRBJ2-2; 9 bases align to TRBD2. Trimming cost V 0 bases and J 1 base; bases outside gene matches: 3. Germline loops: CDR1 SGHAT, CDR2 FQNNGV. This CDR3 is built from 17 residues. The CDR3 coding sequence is TGTGCCAGCAGCTTAGAACTTAGCGGGGGGAACACCGGGGAGCTGTTTTTT. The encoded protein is CASSLELSGGNTGELFF.

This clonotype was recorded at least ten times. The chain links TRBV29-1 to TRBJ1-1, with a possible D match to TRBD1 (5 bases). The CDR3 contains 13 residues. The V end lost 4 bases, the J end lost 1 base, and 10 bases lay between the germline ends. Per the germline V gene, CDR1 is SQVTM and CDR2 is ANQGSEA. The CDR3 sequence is CSVGRGSNTEAFF. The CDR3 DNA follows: TGCAGCGTTGGGCGGGGCTCGAACACTGAAGCTTTCTTT.

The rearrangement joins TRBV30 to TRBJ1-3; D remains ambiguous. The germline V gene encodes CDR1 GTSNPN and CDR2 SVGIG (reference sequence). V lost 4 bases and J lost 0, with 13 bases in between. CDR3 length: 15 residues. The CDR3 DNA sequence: TGTGCCTGGATTCCTGAGCGATACTCTGGAAACACCATATATTTT. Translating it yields CAWIPERYSGNTIYF.

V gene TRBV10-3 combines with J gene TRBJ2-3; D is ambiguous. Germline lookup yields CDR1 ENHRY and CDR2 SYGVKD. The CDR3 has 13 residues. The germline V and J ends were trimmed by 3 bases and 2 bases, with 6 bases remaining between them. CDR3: CAISEEYTDTQYF. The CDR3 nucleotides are TGTGCCATCAGTGAAGAGTACACAGATACGCAGTATTTT.

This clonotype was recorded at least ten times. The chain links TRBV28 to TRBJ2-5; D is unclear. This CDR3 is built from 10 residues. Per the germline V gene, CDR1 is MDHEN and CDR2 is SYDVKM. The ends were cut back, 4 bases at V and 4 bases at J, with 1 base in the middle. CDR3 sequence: CASSSETQYF. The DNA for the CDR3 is TGTGCCAGCAGTTCAGAGACCCAGTACTTC.

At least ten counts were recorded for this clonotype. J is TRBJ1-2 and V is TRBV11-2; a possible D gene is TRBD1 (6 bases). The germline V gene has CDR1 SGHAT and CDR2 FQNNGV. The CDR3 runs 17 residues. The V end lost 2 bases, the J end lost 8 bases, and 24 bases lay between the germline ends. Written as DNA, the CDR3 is TGTGCCAGCAGCTTAACGGGACTCGCTTCAGGGGATTCCGGCTACACCTTC. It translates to CASSLTGLASGDSGYTF.

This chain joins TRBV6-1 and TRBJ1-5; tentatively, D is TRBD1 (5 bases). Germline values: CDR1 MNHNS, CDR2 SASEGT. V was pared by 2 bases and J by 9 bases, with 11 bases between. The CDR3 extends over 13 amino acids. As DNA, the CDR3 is TGTGCCAGCAGTGAAAGGGGCGTCGGGCCCCAGCATTTT. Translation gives CASSERGVGPQHF.

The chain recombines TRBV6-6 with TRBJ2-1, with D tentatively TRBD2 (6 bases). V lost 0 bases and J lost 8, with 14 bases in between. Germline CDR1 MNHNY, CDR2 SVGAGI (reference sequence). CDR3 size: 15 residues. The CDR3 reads CASSYSPGGGDEQFF. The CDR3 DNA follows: TGTGCCAGCAGTTACTCCCCCGGAGGAGGGGATGAGCAGTTCTTC.

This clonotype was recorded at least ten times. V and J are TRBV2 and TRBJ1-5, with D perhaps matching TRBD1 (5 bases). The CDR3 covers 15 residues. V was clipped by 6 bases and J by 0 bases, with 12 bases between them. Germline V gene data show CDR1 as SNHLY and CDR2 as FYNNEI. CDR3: CASSDGQFSNQPQHF. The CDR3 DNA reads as TGTGCCAGCAGCGACGGACAATTTAGCAATCAGCCCCAGCATTTT.

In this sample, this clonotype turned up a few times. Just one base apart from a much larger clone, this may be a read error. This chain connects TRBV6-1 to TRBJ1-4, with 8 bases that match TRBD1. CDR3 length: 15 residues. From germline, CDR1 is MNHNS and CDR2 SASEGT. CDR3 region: CASTPTGATNEELFF. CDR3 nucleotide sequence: TGTGCCAGTACTCCGACAGGGGCAACTAATGAAGAACTGTTTTTT.

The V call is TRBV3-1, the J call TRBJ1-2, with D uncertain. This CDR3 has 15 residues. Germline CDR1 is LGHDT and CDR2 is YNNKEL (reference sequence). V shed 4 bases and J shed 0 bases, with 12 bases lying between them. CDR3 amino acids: CASSPDSSPNYGYTF. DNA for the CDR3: TGTGCCAGCAGCCCCGACTCCAGCCCTAACTATGGCTACACCTTC.

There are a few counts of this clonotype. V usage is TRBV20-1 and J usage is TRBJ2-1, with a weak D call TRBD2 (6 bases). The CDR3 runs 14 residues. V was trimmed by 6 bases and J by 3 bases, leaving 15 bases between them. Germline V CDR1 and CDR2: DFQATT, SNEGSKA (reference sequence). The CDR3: CSAAGRELYNEQFF. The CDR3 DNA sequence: TGCAGTGCCGCAGGGCGGGAACTCTACAATGAGCAGTTCTTC.

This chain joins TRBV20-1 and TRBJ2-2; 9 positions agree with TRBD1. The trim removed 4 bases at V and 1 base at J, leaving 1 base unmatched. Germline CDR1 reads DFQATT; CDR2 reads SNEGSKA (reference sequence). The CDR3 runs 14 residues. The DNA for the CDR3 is TGCAGTGCTATGACAGGGGGGAACACCGGGGAGCTGTTTTTT. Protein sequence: CSAMTGGNTGELFF.

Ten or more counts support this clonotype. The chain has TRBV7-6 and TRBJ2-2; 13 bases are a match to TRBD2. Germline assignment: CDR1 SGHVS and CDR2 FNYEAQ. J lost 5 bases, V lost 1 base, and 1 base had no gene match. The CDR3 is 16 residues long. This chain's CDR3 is CASSLEGLAGTGELFF. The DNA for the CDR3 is TGTGCCAGCAGCTTAGAGGGACTAGCGGGAACCGGGGAGCTGTTTTTT.

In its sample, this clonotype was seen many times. The CDR3 region has the DNA TGCGCCAGCAGCTTGAATTCCGCACAGCGGTACACTGAAGCTTTCTTT. Translated, it gives CASSLNSAQRYTEAFF. This chain joins TRBV5-1 and TRBJ1-1, with unresolved D. This CDR3 spans 16 amino acids. Between the trimmed V and J ends, which lost 1 base and 3 bases, there was a span of 16 bases. CDR1 SGHRS and CDR2 YFSETQ come from the germline V gene.

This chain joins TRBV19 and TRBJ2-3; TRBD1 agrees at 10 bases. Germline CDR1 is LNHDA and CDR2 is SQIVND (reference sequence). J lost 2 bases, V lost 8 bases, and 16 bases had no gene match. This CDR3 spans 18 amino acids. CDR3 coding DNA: TGTGCCAGTCCTCTGGTCCTCGGGACAGGGGAGGACACAGATACGCAGTATTTT. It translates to CASPLVLGTGEDTDTQYF.